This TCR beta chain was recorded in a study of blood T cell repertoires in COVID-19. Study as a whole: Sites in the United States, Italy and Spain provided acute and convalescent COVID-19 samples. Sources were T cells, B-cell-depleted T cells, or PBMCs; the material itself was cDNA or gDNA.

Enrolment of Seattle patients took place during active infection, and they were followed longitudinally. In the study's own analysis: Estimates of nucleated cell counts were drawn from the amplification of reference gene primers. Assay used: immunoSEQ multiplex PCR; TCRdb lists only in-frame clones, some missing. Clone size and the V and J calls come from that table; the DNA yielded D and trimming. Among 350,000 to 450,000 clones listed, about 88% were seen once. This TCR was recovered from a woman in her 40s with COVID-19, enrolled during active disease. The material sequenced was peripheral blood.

The DNA of the CDR3 is TGTGCCAGCAGTTTAGAAAATCCTTTGAGCTCCTACAATGAGCAGTTCTTC. Translating gives CASSLENPLSSYNEQFF. The J gene is TRBJ2-1, the V gene TRBV27, with D hard to call. The CDR3 has 17 amino acids. The germline gives CDR1 MNHEY, CDR2 SMNVEV (reference sequence). V lost 2 bases to trimming and J lost 0 bases, with 14 bases between them.